Included here is one TCR beta chain sequence, with context. This clone has only one observation. What this receptor recognizes is not known. One base away there is no much larger clone; base qualities are not given. The germline V gene (reference sequence) provides CDR1 SGHNT and CDR2 YYREEE. Germline trimming: 0 bases from V, 0 bases from J; junction bases outside gene matches: 4. Inclusive of the bounding cysteine and phenylalanine, the CDR3 is 17 residues long. Only the CDR3 DNA stays, 51 bases, in frame from base 1. This sample stems from a study of blood T cell repertoires in COVID-19 (dated by TCRdb to 2018 to 2021). With respect to the entire study: Collaborator samples came from the United States, Italy and Spain and covered acute and convalescent phases of COVID-19. The material from the prospective study consisted of cDNA or gDNA derived from T cells, B-cell-depleted T cells, or PBMCs. The dataset comprised deeply sampled blood TCRbeta repertoires from subjects exposed to, actively infected with, or recovered from COVID-19. A freely available public database, intended as a resource for researchers studying the immune response to SARS-CoV-2, is where the repertoires were released. Samples came from the ongoing ImmuneRACE study (first 160 participants) plus 1,254 subjects from 6 global collaborators. A de-identified subject ID, COVID-19 status, age in years and sex were almost always included in the sample metadata. Where available, HLA class I and class II types were taken from metadata supplied by the sample provider and were not determined by assay-based typing.

General study outcomes and caveats: Clinical and demographic metadata were provided uncurated, with the amount varying by source and participant.

In Seattle, one collaborating source enrolled patients while the infection was active and tracked those patients longitudinally over the course of disease. The collaborating institutions used their own protocols to collect whole blood in K2EDTA tubes. Collaborator samples were shipped for TCRbeta analysis as frozen whole blood, isolated PBMCs, or DNA extracted from either sample type. TCRbeta CDR3 regions were amplified from genomic DNA by means of the immunoSEQ Assay, a bias-controlled multiplex PCR. The study's processing was this. The number of nucleated cells in each sample was estimated from the amplification of reference gene primers within the assay. To quantify the absolute abundance of each unique TCRbeta CDR3 rearrangement, sequence reads were collapsed and filtered. For each sample, productive Simpson clonality was calculated as the square root of Simpson's diversity index over productive rearrangements. Entries here come from immuneACCESS through TCRdb and include only in-frame sequences with V and J called. Some clones fail to appear in such tables; in the studies checked, an unresolved V gene covers under half of the shortfall, and the cause of the remainder is unknown. That table supplies the V and J calls and clone size; D and trimming were determined from the DNA. The sample contains about 130,000 clones, 75% to 90% of them found a single time. Less than 3.5% of the sample is held by the ten biggest clonotypes.

The chain is encoded by TRBV5-4 joined to TRBJ2-3, and 10 junctional nucleotides match TRBD2. Specimen: peripheral blood. This TCR came from a woman older than 75 with COVID-19, enrolled during active disease. At the DNA level, the sequence is TGTGCCAGCAGCTTGGATCCGACTAGCGGGAGCACAGATACGCAGTATTTT. Translation gives CASSLDPTSGSTDTQYF.